This T cell receptor beta chain was obtained from a study of T cells after yellow fever vaccination. Whole-study findings and limits: Weaker in magnitude, the secondary response showed a faster peak on day 5 versus 15. Contamination of FACS-sorted repertoires by abundant clonotypes from the bulk population could occur. The booster response re-showed most primary clones: around 96% CD4, 88% CD8.

Germline CDR1 reads DFQATT; CDR2 reads SNEGSKA (reference sequence). There are 15 residues in the CDR3. The germline V and J ends were trimmed by 6 bases and 8 bases, with 25 bases remaining between them. Making TCR cDNA involved 5'RACE template switching, which added UMIs and a universal primer site. TCRdb passed the 5' RACE reads through MiXCR, listing each CDR3 protein once. This sample has nearly 300,000 distinct CDR3 sequences, with roughly 8.7% found just once. This clonotype was observed a few times. As yet, its antigen is unknown. V gene TRBV20-1 combines with J gene TRBJ1-2, with D maybe TRBD1 (5 bases). This TCR came from a man between 18 and 35 years old who received the YFV17D yellow fever vaccine. Sequencing was performed on CD4+ T cells sorted from PBMCs, taken 5 days after the yellow fever booster vaccination. This chain's CDR3 is CSAGGIGLKSKGYTF. CDR3 coding DNA: TGCAGTGCCGGGGGAATCGGGCTGAAGAGTAAAGGCTACACCTTC.